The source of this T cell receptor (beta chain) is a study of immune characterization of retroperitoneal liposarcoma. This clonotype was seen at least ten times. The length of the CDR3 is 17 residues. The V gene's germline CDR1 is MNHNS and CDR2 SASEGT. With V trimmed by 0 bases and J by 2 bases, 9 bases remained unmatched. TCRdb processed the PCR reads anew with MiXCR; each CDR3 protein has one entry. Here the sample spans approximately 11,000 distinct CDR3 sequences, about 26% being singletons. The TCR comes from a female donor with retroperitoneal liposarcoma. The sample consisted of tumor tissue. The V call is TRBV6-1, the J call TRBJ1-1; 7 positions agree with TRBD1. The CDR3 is CASSEAVWDSLNTEAFF. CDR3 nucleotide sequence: TGTGCCAGCAGTGAAGCTGTGTGGGACAGCCTTAACACTGAAGCTTTCTTT.